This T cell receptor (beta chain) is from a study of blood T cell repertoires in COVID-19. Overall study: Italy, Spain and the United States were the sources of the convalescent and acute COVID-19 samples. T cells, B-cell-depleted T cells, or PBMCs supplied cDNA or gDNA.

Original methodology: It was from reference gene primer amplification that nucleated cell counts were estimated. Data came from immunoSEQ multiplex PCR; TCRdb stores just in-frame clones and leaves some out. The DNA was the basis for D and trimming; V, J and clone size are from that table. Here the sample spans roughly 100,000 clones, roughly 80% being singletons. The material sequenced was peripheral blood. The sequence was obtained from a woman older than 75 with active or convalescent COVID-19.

CDR3 DNA sequence: TGTGCCAGCAGTCGATCCGGACAGGGGGTTTCGGGCTACACCTTC. Amino acid sequence: CASSRSGQGVSGYTF. V and J are TRBV3-1 (or the pseudogene TRBV3-2) and TRBJ1-2, with 10 bases aligning to TRBD1. Germline trimming cut 6 bases from V and 8 bases from J; bases unmatched to any gene: 12. Germline CDR1 reads LGHDT; CDR2 reads YNNKEL (reference sequence). The CDR3 length is 15 residues.